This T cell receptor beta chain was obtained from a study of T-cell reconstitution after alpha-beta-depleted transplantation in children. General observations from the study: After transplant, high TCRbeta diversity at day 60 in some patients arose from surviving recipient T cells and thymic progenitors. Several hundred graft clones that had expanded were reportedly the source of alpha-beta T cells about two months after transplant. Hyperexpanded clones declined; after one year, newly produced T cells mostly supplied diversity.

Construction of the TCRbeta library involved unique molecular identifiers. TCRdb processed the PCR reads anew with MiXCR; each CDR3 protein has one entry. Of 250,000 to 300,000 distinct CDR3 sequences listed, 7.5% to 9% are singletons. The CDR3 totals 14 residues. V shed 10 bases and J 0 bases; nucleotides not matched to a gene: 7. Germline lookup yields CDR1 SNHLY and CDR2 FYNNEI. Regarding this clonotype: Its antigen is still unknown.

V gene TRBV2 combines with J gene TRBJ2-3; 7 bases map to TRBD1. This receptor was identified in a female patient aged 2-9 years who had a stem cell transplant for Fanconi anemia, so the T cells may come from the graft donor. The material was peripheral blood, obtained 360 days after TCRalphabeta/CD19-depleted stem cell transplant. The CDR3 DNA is TGTGCCAACTACGGGGACAGTAGCACAGATACGCAGTATTTT. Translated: CANYGDSSTDTQYF.